These 30 T cell receptor beta chains came from one sample sequenced in a study of OX40 agonist ivuxolimab in advanced cancers. Generated by immunoSEQ multiplex PCR, the TCRdb table keeps only in-frame clones and is missing some. Of about 54,000 clones in the sample, around 90% were seen once. Here the sequenced sample was CD4+ or CD8+ T cells sorted from blood, taken in a trial of the OX40 agonist ivuxolimab. The receptors originated from an adult with an advanced solid tumor such as melanoma, head and neck, liver or kidney cancer.

V usage is TRBV30 and J usage is TRBJ2-1, with unresolved D. From germline, CDR1 is GTSNPN and CDR2 SVGIG (reference sequence). Trimming cost V 2 bases and J 0 bases, with 8 bases left between them. CDR3 length equals 14 residues. CDR3 region: CAWSPRSSYNEQFF. In DNA form, the CDR3 reads TGTGCCTGGAGTCCCCGAAGCTCCTACAATGAGCAGTTCTTC.

This sequence joins TRBV2 and TRBJ2-6; the match to TRBD1 covers 7 bases. Germline V CDR1 and CDR2: SNHLY, FYNNEI. V lost 7 bases, J lost 2 bases, and 5 bases stayed unmatched. The CDR3 runs 15 residues. CDR3 coding DNA: TGTGCCAGCAATCACAGGGGAGCTGGGGCCAACGTCCTGACTTTC. It encodes CASNHRGAGANVLTF.

This CDR3 reads CASRKAGEIDEQYF. As DNA, the CDR3 is TGTGCCAGCAGAAAGGCCGGGGAGATTGACGAGCAGTACTTC. The chain uses TRBV6-5 and TRBJ2-7; TRBD2 might be the D (5 bases). The CDR3 is made up of 14 amino acids. V dropped 6 bases and J dropped 5 bases, with 17 bases sitting between them. From germline, CDR1 is MNHEY and CDR2 SVGAGI.

This chain joins TRBV6-5 and TRBJ2-7; the match to TRBD1 covers 10 bases. V was clipped by 4 bases and J by 5 bases; unmatched bases: 5. Germline CDR1 MNHEY, CDR2 SVGAGI. This CDR3 region has 14 residues. CDR3 in amino acids: CASSSTGGYDEQYF. In DNA form, the CDR3 reads TGTGCCAGCAGTTCGACAGGGGGCTACGACGAGCAGTACTTC.

The genes are TRBV7-9 and TRBJ1-3, with 8 bases matching TRBD1. The CDR3 is made up of 17 amino acids. CDR1 is SEHNR and CDR2 is FQNEAQ in the germline V gene (reference sequence). V shed 4 bases, J shed 0 bases, and the junction held 8 bases outside the gene matches. The CDR3 DNA sequence: TGTGCCAGCAGCTCGTCGACAGGGGCGAGCTCTGGAAACACCATATATTTT. Amino acids: CASSSSTGASSGNTIYF.

In its sample, this clone was seen a few times. This chain links TRBV7-9 with TRBJ1-1, with D hard to call. Germline V gene data show CDR1 as SEHNR and CDR2 as FQNEAQ (reference sequence). With 5 bases removed from V and 1 base from J, the gap between germline ends came to 8 bases. The CDR3 contains 13 residues. The CDR3 region has the DNA TGTGCCAGCAGCACAGAGGGGAACACTGAAGCTTTCTTT. Amino acid sequence: CASSTEGNTEAFF.

J is TRBJ2-7 and V is TRBV7-2, with D hard to call. Trimming cost V 1 base and J 3 bases, with 13 bases left between them. The length of the CDR3 is 15 residues. Germline CDR1 reads SGHTA; CDR2 reads FQGNSA. The CDR3 reads CASSLEGGTYYEQYF. CDR3 nucleotide sequence: TGTGCCAGCAGCTTAGAAGGCGGAACCTACTACGAGCAGTACTTC.

The chain couples TRBV16 to TRBJ2-4; D might be TRBD1 (6 bases). V dropped 0 bases and J dropped 7 bases, with 7 bases sitting between them. The CDR3 contains 13 residues. Germline lookup yields CDR1 KGHSY and CDR2 FQNENV. CDR3 in amino acids: CASSQSQGNIQYF. In DNA, the CDR3 is TGTGCCAGCAGCCAATCGCAGGGGAACATTCAGTACTTC.

This sequence joins TRBV27 and TRBJ1-2; D uncertain. Deletions cut 6 bases from V and 4 bases from J, with 12 bases between. Germline V CDR1 and CDR2: MNHEY, SMNVEV (reference sequence). The CDR3 has 13 residues. The DNA for the CDR3 is TGTGCCAGCAGGGCCCAGGAGGGCTATGGCTACACCTTC. Protein product: CASRAQEGYGYTF.

This rearrangement joins TRBV28 to TRBJ2-7; 8 nucleotides align to TRBD1. The CDR3 runs 15 residues. With 6 bases clipped from V and 2 bases from J, the junction kept 9 bases outside the gene matches. Germline values: CDR1 MDHEN, CDR2 SYDVKM. This chain's CDR3 is CASSTSGTGTYEQYF. CDR3 bases: TGTGCCAGCAGCACCTCCGGGACAGGTACCTACGAGCAGTACTTC.

The chain has TRBV5-1 and TRBJ2-5; perhaps TRBD2 as D (5 bases). Germline CDR1 reads SGHRS; CDR2 reads YFSETQ. This CDR3 spans 14 amino acids. With 5 bases removed from V and 5 bases from J, the gap between germline ends came to 16 bases. The CDR3 nucleotides read TGCGCCAGCAGTAGGGCGGGTGGAGTGGAGACCCAGTACTTC. Protein: CASSRAGGVETQYF.

J is TRBJ2-3 and V is TRBV11-1, with D tentatively TRBD1 (5 bases). CDR1 and CDR2 from the germline V gene are SGHAT and FQDESV (reference sequence). The CDR3 length is 13 residues. Between the trimmed V and J ends, which lost 3 bases and 4 bases, there was a span of 8 bases. CDR3 amino acids: CASSFPGSDTQYF. The CDR3 bases are TGTGCCAGCAGCTTCCCAGGGTCAGATACGCAGTATTTT.

V gene TRBV2 combines with J gene TRBJ2-3; D might be TRBD1 or TRBD2, each matching 6 bases. This CDR3 comprises 13 residues. Per germline, CDR1 SNHLY and CDR2 FYNNEI. Trimming removed 7 bases at V and 1 base at J, with 9 bases between. CDR3 nucleotide sequence: TGTGCCAGCATGGGGGGCCGCACAGATACGCAGTATTTT. Translation gives CASMGGRTDTQYF.

This chain links TRBV11-2 with TRBJ1-4; D unclear. Trimming removed 1 base from V and 8 bases from J, with 11 bases in between. CDR1 and CDR2 (germline): SGHAT, FQNNGV. CDR3 length: 14 amino acids. In nucleotides, the CDR3 is TGTGCCAGCAGCTTAGGCCCAGGTCGAGAAAAACTGTTTTTT. Its translation: CASSLGPGREKLFF.

V usage is TRBV5-1 and J usage is TRBJ2-1, with 10 positions matching TRBD2. The CDR3 has 15 amino acids. V shed 4 bases, J shed 9 bases, and the junction held 10 bases outside the gene matches. The germline gives CDR1 SGHRS, CDR2 YFSETQ. Here the CDR3 DNA reads TGCGCCAGCAGCCAGCGGGAGGGCCTAAAGGGTGAGCAGTTCTTC. Its protein product is CASSQREGLKGEQFF. Filled out from reference TRBV5-1 and TRBJ2-1, the complete variable domain reads KAGVTQTPRYLIKTRGQQVTLSCSPISGHRSVSWYQQTPGQGLQFLFEYFSETQRNKGNFPGRFSGRQFSNSRSEMNVSTLELGDSALYLCASSQREGLKGEQFFGPGTRLTVL.

The chain has TRBV27 and TRBJ1-2, with no clear D. Germline V gives CDR1 MNHEY, CDR2 SMNVEV (reference sequence). The CDR3 is 14 residues long. V was shortened by 3 bases and J by 7 bases, with 15 bases between the two germline ends. CDR3 nucleotide sequence: TGTGCCAGCAGTTTGCGGGCCGGGGATCCTGGCTACACCTTC. Translated, it gives CASSLRAGDPGYTF.

V and J are TRBV10-3 and TRBJ2-7, with D possibly being TRBD1 or TRBD2 (6 bases each). Germline V lookup: CDR1 ENHRY, CDR2 SYGVKD. The CDR3 is 14 amino acids. Trimming cost V 4 bases and J 7 bases, with 17 bases left between them. Here the CDR3 DNA reads TGTGCCATCAGTGTCGGGGGCCACCTCGGGGAGCAGTACTTC. Its translation: CAISVGGHLGEQYF.

The chain carries TRBV11-2 and TRBJ1-2, with D perhaps TRBD1 (6 bases). This CDR3 contains 14 residues. Trimming removed 5 bases from V and 8 bases from J, with 18 bases in between. CDR1 SGHAT and CDR2 FQNNGV come from the germline V gene. The CDR3 coding sequence is TGTGCCAGCAGCCGAATTTTACAGGGTAGCGGCTACACCTTC. Protein product: CASSRILQGSGYTF.

V is TRBV10-3 and J is TRBJ2-3; tentative D call: TRBD1 (7 bases). The CDR3 spans 15 residues. V was trimmed by 3 bases and J by 2 bases, leaving 12 bases between them. Germline assignment: CDR1 ENHRY and CDR2 SYGVKD. This chain's CDR3 is CAISDGGTATDTQYF. CDR3 DNA: TGTGCCATCAGTGATGGGGGGACAGCCACAGATACGCAGTATTTT.

V gene TRBV4-3 combines with J gene TRBJ2-7, with D possibly being TRBD1 (6 bases). The CDR3 has 14 amino acids. The ends were cut back, 0 bases at V and 10 bases at J, with 16 bases in the middle. The V gene's germline CDR1 is LGHNA and CDR2 YSLEER. CDR3 DNA: TGCGCCAGCAGCCAAGATGAGGGACAAAGAATACAGTACTTC. Protein: CASSQDEGQRIQYF.

J is TRBJ2-5 and V is TRBV9; no firm D call. CDR1 SGDLS and CDR2 YYNGEE come from the germline V gene. V was cut by 2 bases and J by 3 bases, with 8 bases left in between. CDR3 length: 13 amino acids. DNA for the CDR3: TGTGCCAGCAGCGTCTCCTCCGAAGAGACCCAGTACTTC. This codes for CASSVSSEETQYF.

The chain has TRBV6-6 and TRBJ1-2, with D unresolved. Trimming removed 5 bases at V and 3 bases at J, with 7 bases between. CDR3 length: 12 residues. Looked up from germline, CDR1 is MNHNY and CDR2 is SVGAGI (reference sequence). The CDR3 nucleotides are TGTGCCAGCAGTAGGCGGGACTATGGCTACACCTTC. This gives the protein CASSRRDYGYTF.

The V call is TRBV19, the J call TRBJ2-5; D might be TRBD1 or TRBD2, each matching 8 bases. The CDR3 extends over 16 amino acids. Germline CDR1 LNHDA, CDR2 SQIVND (reference sequence). Between the trimmed V and J ends, which lost 3 bases and 3 bases, there was a span of 17 bases. The CDR3 reads CASSIFSGDRKETQYF. The CDR3 bases are TGTGCCAGTAGTATCTTTAGCGGGGACAGGAAAGAGACCCAGTACTTC.

The CDR3 DNA is TGTGCTTTTACCGGGACAGGCCCCTACGAGCAGTACTTC. This translates into CAFTGTGPYEQYF. The chain employs TRBV30 and TRBJ2-7; TRBD1 matches at 8 bases. The CDR3 totals 13 residues. CDR1 is GTSNPN, CDR2 SVGIG, per germline (reference sequence).

The rearrangement links TRBV28 to TRBJ1-2; D unresolved. Germline V gene lookup returns CDR1 MDHEN and CDR2 SYDVKM. Trimming shortened V by 7 bases and J by 0 bases, and 18 bases separated the two germline ends. The CDR3 runs 16 residues. The CDR3 DNA follows: TGTGCCAGCATCACTGCCGGCGGGAACGCTAACTATGGCTACACCTTC. Translation: CASITAGGNANYGYTF.

The V gene is TRBV5-1, the J gene TRBJ2-1; 7 positions agree with TRBD2. The CDR3 is made up of 15 amino acids. In germline, CDR1 is SGHRS, CDR2 YFSETQ. Losses at the gene ends were 0 bases for V and 9 bases for J; bases not matched to a gene: 9. The CDR3: CASSLETTERGEQFF. CDR3 nucleotide sequence: TGCGCCAGCAGCTTGGAGACAACGGAGCGGGGTGAGCAGTTCTTC.

This chain joins TRBV6-6 and TRBJ1-6; the D gene is possibly TRBD1 (5 bases). The V end lost 6 bases, the J end lost 8 bases, and 14 bases lay between the germline ends. CDR1 and CDR2 from the germline V gene are MNHNY and SVGAGI (reference sequence). The CDR3 runs to 14 residues. The CDR3 DNA sequence: TGTGCCAGCAGCCCGCCGGGACCCGATTCACCCCTCCACTTT. It encodes CASSPPGPDSPLHF.

This chain joins TRBV18 and TRBJ2-6; 8 positions agree with TRBD1. With V trimmed by 5 bases and J by 0 bases, 6 bases remained unmatched. Germline V gene data show CDR1 as KGHSH and CDR2 as LQKENI. This CDR3 is 17 amino acids long. The chain's CDR3 is CASSGGQEHSGANVLTF. In DNA form, the CDR3 reads TGTGCCAGCTCAGGGGGACAGGAGCACTCTGGGGCCAACGTCCTGACTTTC.

The chain uses TRBV11-2 and TRBJ2-7; D perhaps matches TRBD1 (5 bases). The CDR3 is made up of 12 amino acids. The V end was cut by 0 bases, the J end by 7 bases, with 7 bases between. CDR1 is SGHAT, CDR2 FQNNGV, per germline. Here the CDR3 DNA reads TGTGCCAGCAGCTTAGATCAGGGAGAGCAGTACTTC. Translating it yields CASSLDQGEQYF.

This clone has only one observation. This chain uses TRBV11-2 with TRBJ1-2; 8 nucleotides line up with TRBD1. Looked up from germline, CDR1 is SGHAT and CDR2 is FQNNGV. This CDR3 has 14 amino acids. The trim removed 0 bases at V and 7 bases at J, leaving 4 bases unmatched. CDR3 sequence reads: CASSLELTGGGYTF. The CDR3 coding sequence is TGTGCCAGCAGCTTAGAGTTAACAGGGGGTGGCTACACCTTC.